This T cell receptor beta chain is from a study of PD-L1 blockade in urothelial cancer. Study overall: Starting at some point between 2014 and 2015, patients were given atezolizumab (1,200 mg intravenously every 3 weeks). Prior chemotherapy regimens per patient numbered 0 to 3. Once treatment had started, blood was analyzed at 3 weeks (second dose) and again at 6 weeks. Specimens of blood held a median count of roughly 140,000 T cells.

In regard to this clone: This same CDR3 is encoded by further DNA sequences in the sample.

Clones were read by immunoSEQ multiplex PCR, and TCRdb kept only the in-frame ones, dropping some. The table records more than 85,000 clones, 91% of them present only once. The TCR sequence derives from a woman aged 80 or over with urothelial cancer. Sequences were derived from PBMCs, sampled around atezolizumab (anti-PD-L1) treatment.

In nucleotides, the CDR3 is TGTGCCAGCTCTCCCCAGGGTAGCTACGAGCAGTACTTC. Its protein product is CASSPQGSYEQYF. V is TRBV6-6 and J is TRBJ2-7, with a possible D match to TRBD1 (5 bases). The V gene lost 8 bases and the J gene lost 3 bases, with 14 bases spanning the gap. Germline CDR1 and CDR2: MNHNY and SVGAGI (reference sequence). CDR3 length equals 13 residues.